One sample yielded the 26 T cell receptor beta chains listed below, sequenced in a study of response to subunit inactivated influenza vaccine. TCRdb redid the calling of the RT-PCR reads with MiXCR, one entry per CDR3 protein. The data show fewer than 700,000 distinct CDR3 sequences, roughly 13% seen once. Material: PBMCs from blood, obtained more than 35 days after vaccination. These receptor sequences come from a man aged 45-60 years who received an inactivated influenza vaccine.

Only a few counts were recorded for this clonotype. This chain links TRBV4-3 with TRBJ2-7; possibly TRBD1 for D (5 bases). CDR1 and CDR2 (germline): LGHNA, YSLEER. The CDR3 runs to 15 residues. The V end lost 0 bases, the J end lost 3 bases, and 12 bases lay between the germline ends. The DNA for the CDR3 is TGCGCCAGCAGCCAAGATGAAATGCAGGGCTACGAGCAGTACTTC. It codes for CASSQDEMQGYEQYF.

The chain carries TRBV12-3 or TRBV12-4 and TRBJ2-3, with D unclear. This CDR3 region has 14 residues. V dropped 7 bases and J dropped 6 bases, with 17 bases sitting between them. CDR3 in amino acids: CASTEWASRDTQYF. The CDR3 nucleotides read TGTGCCAGCACCGAGTGGGCCAGTCGGGATACGCAGTATTTT.

The CDR3 nucleotides are TGCAGCGTTGGAGGGGGCAGTCCCTACGAGCAGTACTTC. Protein: CSVGGGSPYEQYF. The chain uses TRBV29-1 and TRBJ2-7; 7 bases match TRBD1. The CDR3 has 13 amino acids. CDR1 SQVTM and CDR2 ANQGSEA come from the germline V gene. Germline trimming cut 4 bases from V and 2 bases from J; bases unmatched to any gene: 5.

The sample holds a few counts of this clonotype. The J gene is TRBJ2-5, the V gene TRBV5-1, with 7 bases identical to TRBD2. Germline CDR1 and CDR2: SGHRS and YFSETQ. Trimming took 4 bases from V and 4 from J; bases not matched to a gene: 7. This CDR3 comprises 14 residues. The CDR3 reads CASSPGTTRETQYF. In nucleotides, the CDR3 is TGCGCCAGCAGCCCTGGGACTACCCGAGAGACCCAGTACTTC.

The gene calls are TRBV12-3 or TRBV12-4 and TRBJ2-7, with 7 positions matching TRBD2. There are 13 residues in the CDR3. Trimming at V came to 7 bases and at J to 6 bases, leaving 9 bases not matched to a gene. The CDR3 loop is CASITQGGSEQYF. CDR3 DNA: TGTGCCAGCATCACCCAGGGAGGGAGCGAGCAGTACTTC.

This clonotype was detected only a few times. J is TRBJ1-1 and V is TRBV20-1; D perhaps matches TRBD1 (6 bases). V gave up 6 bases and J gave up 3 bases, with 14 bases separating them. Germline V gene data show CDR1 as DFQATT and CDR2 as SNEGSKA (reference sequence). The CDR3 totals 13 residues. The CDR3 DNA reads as TGCAGTGCCTCGACAAACAGGGACACTGAAGCTTTCTTT. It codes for CSASTNRDTEAFF.

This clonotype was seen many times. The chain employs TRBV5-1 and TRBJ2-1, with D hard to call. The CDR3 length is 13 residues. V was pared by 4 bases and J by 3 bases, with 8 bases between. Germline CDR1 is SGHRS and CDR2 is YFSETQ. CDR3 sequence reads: CASSTRSYNEQFF. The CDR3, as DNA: TGCGCCAGCAGCACCCGAAGCTACAATGAGCAGTTCTTC.

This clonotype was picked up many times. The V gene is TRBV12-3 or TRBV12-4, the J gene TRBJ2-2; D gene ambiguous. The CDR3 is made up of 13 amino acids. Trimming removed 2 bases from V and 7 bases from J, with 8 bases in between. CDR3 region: CASSLWVDGELFF. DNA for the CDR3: TGTGCCAGCAGTTTATGGGTTGACGGGGAGCTGTTTTTT.

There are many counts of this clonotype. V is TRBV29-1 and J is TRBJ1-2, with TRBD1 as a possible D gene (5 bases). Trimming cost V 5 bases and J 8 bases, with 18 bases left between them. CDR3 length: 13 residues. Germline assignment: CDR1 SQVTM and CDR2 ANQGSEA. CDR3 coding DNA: TGCAGCGTTTTGGGACTGGGCCCGGCGGGCTACACCTTC. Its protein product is CSVLGLGPAGYTF.

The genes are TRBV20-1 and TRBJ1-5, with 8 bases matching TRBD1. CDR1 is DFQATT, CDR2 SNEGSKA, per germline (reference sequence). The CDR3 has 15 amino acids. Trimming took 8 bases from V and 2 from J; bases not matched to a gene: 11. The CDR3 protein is CSRSGQGPCNQPQHF. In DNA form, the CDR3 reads TGCAGTAGATCTGGACAGGGTCCTTGCAATCAGCCCCAGCATTTT.

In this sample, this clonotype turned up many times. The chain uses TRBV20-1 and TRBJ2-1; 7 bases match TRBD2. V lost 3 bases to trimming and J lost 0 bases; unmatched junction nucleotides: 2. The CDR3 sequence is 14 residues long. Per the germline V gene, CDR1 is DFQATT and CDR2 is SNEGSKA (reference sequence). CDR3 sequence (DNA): TGCAGTGCTAGTCGCGGGAGCTCCTACAATGAGCAGTTCTTC. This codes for CSASRGSSYNEQFF.

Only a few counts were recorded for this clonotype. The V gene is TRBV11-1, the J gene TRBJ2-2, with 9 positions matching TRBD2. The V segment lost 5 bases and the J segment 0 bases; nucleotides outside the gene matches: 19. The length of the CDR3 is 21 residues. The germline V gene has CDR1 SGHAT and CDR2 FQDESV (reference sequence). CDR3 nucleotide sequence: TGTGCCAGCAGCCCCCGCGAAGATTTAGCGGGGGCCCCAGCGAACACCGGGGAGCTGTTTTTT. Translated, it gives CASSPREDLAGAPANTGELFF. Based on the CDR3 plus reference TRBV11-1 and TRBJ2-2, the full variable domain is EAEVAQSPRYKITEKSQAVAFWCDPISGHATLYWYRQILGQGPELLVQFQDESVVDDSQLPKDRFSAERLKGVDSTLKIQPAELGDSAMYLCASSPREDLAGAPANTGELFFGEGSRLTVL.

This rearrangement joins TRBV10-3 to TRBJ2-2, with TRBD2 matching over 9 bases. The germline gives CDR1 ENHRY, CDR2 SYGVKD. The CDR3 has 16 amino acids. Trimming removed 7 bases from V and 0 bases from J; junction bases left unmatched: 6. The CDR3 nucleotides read TGTGCCATCACCCCGACTAGCGGTCCGAACACCGGGGAGCTGTTTTTT. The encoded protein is CAITPTSGPNTGELFF.

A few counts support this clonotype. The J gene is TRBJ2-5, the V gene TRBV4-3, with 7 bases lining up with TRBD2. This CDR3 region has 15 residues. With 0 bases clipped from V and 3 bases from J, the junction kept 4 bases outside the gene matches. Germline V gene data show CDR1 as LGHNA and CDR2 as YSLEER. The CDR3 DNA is TGCGCCAGCAGCCAAGATCCAGGACTAGAAGAGACCCAGTACTTC. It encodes CASSQDPGLEETQYF.

This CDR3 reads CASRLGTRVGETQYF. The CDR3 DNA sequence: TGCGCCAGCAGATTAGGGACCCGAGTGGGGGAGACCCAGTACTTC. The J gene is TRBJ2-5, the V gene TRBV5-1, with D tentatively TRBD1 or TRBD2 (5 bases each). Trimming took 5 bases from V and 5 from J, leaving 19 bases between them. The CDR3 extends over 15 amino acids. Germline CDR1 and CDR2: SGHRS and YFSETQ.

CDR3 bases: TGTGCCAGCAACTCCGGAGCCAATCCAGAGACCCAGTACTTC. This encodes CASNSGANPETQYF. The chain links TRBV5-5 to TRBJ2-5, with D unclear. V was cut by 6 bases and J by 4 bases, with 16 bases left in between. The CDR3 is made up of 14 amino acids. The germline CDR1 and CDR2 sequences are SGHKS and YYEKEE (reference sequence).

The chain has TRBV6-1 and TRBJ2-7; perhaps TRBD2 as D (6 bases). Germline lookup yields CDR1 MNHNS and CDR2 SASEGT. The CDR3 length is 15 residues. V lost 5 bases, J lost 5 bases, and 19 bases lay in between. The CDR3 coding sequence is TGTGCCAGCAGTAAAGGGGCGGGACCTCTAAACGAGCAGTACTTC. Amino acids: CASSKGAGPLNEQYF.

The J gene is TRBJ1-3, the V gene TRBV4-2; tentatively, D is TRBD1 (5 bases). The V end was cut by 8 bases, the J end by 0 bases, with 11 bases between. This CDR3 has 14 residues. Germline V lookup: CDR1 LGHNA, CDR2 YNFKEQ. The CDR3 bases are TGTGCCAGCCACCCGGGGGACTCTGGAAACACCATATATTTT. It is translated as CASHPGDSGNTIYF.

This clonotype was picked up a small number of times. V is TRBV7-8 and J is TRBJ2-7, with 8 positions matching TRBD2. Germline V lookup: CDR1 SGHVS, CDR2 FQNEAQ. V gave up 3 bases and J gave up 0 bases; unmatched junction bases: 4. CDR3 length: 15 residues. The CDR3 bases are TGTGCCAGCAGCTTGATTAGCGGGGACTCCTACGAGCAGTACTTC. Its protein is CASSLISGDSYEQYF. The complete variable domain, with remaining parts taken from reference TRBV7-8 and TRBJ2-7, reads GAGVSQSPRYKVAKRGQDVALRCDPISGHVSLFWYQQALGQGPEFLTYFQNEAQLDKSGLPSDRFFAERPEGSVSTLKIQRTQQEDSAVYLCASSLISGDSYEQYFGPGTRLTVT.

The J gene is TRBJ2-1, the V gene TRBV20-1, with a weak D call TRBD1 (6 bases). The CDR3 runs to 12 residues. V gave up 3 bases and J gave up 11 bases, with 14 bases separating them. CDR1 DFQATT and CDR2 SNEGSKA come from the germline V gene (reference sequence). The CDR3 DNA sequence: TGCAGTGCTAGCCTCAGGGGTGAACAGCAGTTCTTC. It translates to CSASLRGEQQFF.

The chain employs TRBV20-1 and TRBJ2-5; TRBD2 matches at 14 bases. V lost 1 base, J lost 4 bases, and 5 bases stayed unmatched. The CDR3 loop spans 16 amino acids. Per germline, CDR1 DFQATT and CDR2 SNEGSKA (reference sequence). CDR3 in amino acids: CSARGGTSGGGETQYF. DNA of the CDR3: TGCAGTGCTAGAGGGGGGACTAGCGGGGGTGGAGAGACCCAGTACTTC.

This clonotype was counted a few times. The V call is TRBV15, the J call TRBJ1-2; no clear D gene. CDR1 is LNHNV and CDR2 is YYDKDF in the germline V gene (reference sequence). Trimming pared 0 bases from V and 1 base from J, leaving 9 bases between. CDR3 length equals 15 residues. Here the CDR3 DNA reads TGTGCCACCAGCAGAGACCCAGGCTTTAACTATGGCTACACCTTC. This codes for CATSRDPGFNYGYTF.

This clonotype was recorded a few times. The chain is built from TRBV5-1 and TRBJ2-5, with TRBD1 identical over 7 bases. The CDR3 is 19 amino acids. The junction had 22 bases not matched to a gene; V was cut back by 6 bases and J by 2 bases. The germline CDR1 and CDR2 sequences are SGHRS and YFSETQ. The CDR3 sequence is CASNAIRGQENFLQETQYF. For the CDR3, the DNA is TGCGCCAGCAACGCAATTCGAGGACAGGAGAATTTCTTGCAAGAGACCCAGTACTTC.

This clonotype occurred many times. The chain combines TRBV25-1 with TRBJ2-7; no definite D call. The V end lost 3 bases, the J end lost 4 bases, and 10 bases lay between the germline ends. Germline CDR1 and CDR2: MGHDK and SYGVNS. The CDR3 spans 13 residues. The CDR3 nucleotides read TGTGCCAGCAGTGACCGGGTTAGGTACGAGCAGTACTTC. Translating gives CASSDRVRYEQYF.

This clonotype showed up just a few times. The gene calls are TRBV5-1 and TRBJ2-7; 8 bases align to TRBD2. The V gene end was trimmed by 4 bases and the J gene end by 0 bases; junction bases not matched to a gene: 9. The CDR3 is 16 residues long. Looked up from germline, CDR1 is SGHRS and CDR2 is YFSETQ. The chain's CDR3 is CASSVSTSGSSYEQYF. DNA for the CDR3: TGCGCCAGCAGCGTTTCTACTAGCGGAAGCTCCTACGAGCAGTACTTC.

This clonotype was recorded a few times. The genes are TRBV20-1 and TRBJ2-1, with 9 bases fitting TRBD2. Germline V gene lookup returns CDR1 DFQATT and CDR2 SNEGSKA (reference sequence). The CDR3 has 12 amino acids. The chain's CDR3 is CRTSGIANEQFF. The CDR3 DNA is TGCAGGACTAGCGGAATTGCGAATGAGCAGTTCTTC.